These 16 T cell receptor beta chains originate from one sample sequenced in a study of T cells in women clearing cervical HPV infection (dated by TCRdb to about 2018). The library was made by the immunoSEQ multiplex PCR assay. TCRdb took this table from immuneACCESS and kept in-frame rearrangements with V and J called. Such tables lack part of the clones; where checked against another copy, unresolved V genes explain under half of the gap, and the rest is unexplained. The sample table holds around 39,000 clones. The top ten clonotypes cover roughly 6% of the sample. The sequencing sample was made of blood buffy coat. The receptor set was obtained from a woman aged 18-69 years with a cervical HPV16 infection that either progressed to CIN3+ or cleared (not recorded which).

Comment on this clone: The read halts 3 residues ahead of the CDR3 end, with the missing end drawn from the germline J gene. This chain connects TRBV30 to TRBJ1-1; 9 bases line up with TRBD1. Germline values: CDR1 GTSNPN, CDR2 SVGIG (reference sequence). The CDR3 contains 17 residues. V was pared by 0 bases and J by 0 bases, with 8 bases of the junction left unmatched. This CDR3 reads CAWSVHYGDRVNTEAFF. The DNA read from the CDR3 is TGTGCCTGGAGTGTACATTATGGGGACAGGGTGAACACTGAA.

On this clone: At one end, the junction sequence differs from germline, possibly due to a read error. From the germline J gene comes the end of the CDR3, since the read stops 3 residues before it. This CDR3 is also generated by other DNA sequences in the sample. The chain carries TRBV19 and TRBJ1-3; D remains unclear. From germline, CDR1 is LNHDA and CDR2 SQIVND (reference sequence). This CDR3 comprises 14 residues. CDR3 loop: CASSTQISGNTIYF. The CDR3 DNA, read in part, is TGTGCCAGTAGTACACAGATCTCTGGAAACACG.

Of note for this clone: At one of its ends the junction is not consistent with the germline gene, which may arise from a read error. Read sequence stops 3 residues before the CDR3 end, and the germline J gene provides the missing end. This sample also contains other DNA sequences that code for the same CDR3. The rearrangement uses TRBV7-9 and TRBJ1-3; 7 nucleotides agree with TRBD1. The germline V gene encodes CDR1 SEHNR and CDR2 FQNEAQ (reference sequence). The CDR3 extends over 12 amino acids. The sequenced part of the CDR3 DNA is TGTGCCAGTGACAGGGATGGAAACACG. Translated: CASDRDGNT. The complete CDR3 sequence is CASDRDGNTIYF.

As regards this clone: Other DNA variants within this sample encode the same CDR3. The CDR3 DNA, read in part, is TGTGCCAGCAGCCCGACTAGCGGGCCTTACGAG. Translating gives CASSPTSGPYE. The full CDR3 is CASSPTSGPYEQYF. This sequence joins TRBV6-2 or TRBV6-3 and TRBJ2-7; 10 nucleotides line up with TRBD2. The observed sequence ends 3 residues before the CDR3 terminus, with the missing tail filled in from the germline J gene. Germline V gene lookup returns CDR1 MNHEY and CDR2 SVGEGT. The J segment lost 4 bases and the V segment lost 6 bases, leaving 6 bases of the junction unmatched. The CDR3 runs to 14 residues.

Worth noting for this clone: The sequenced fragment ends 3 residues before the CDR3 boundary, so the rest is inferred from the germline J gene. This rearrangement joins TRBV6-2 or TRBV6-3 to TRBJ2-1; weak D call: TRBD1 (5 bases). Germline values: CDR1 MNHEY, CDR2 SVGEGT. CDR3 length equals 14 residues. The germline V and J ends were trimmed by 7 bases and 4 bases, with 14 bases remaining between them. Incomplete CDR3 DNA: TGTGCCAGCACTCGGGCAGGGAAGTACAATGAG. Translating it yields CASTRAGKYNE. The CDR3 in its entirety is CASTRAGKYNEQFF.

As regards this clone: Read coverage stops 3 residues before the CDR3 terminus; the germline J gene supplies the remainder. The V call is TRBV11-2, the J call TRBJ1-5; 7 positions agree with TRBD1. The length of the CDR3 is 13 residues. V dropped 0 bases and J dropped 7; count of bases not matched to a gene: 0. The V gene's germline CDR1 is SGHAT and CDR2 FQNNGV. The CDR3 reads CASSLDRGQPQHF. The part of the CDR3 DNA that was read is TGTGCCAGCAGCTTAGACAGGGGGCAGCCC.

As to this clone: The read stops 3 residues short of the end of the CDR3; the missing end is completed from the germline J gene. The J gene is TRBJ2-5, the V gene TRBV18, with 9 positions matching TRBD2. The V gene end was trimmed by 4 bases and the J gene end by 4 bases; junction bases not matched to a gene: 7. From germline, CDR1 is KGHSH and CDR2 LQKENI. This CDR3 has 15 residues. The sequenced part of the CDR3 DNA is TGTGCCAGCTCACTGCGGACTAGCGTAGGAGAGACC. Translating gives CASSLRTSVGET. Given in full, the CDR3 is CASSLRTSVGETQYF. The whole variable domain, remainder taken from reference TRBV18 and TRBJ2-5, is NAGVMQNPRHLVRRRGQEARLRCSPMKGHSHVYWYRQLPEEGLKFMVYLQKENIIDESGMPKERFSAEFPKEGPSILRIQQVVRGDSAAYFCASSLRTSVGETQYFGPGTRLLVL.

Incomplete CDR3 DNA: TGCAGTGCTCCGGGGGGCAGGGGACATCGTCAGCCC. It specifies CSAPGGRGHRQP. The complete CDR3 sequence is CSAPGGRGHRQPQHF. The V and J genes are TRBV20-1 and TRBJ1-5; D is possibly TRBD1 (6 bases). The CDR3 is cut off 3 residues early in the read; its end comes from the germline J gene. V dropped 5 bases and J dropped 6 bases, with 20 bases sitting between them. Germline loops: CDR1 DFQATT, CDR2 SNEGSKA (reference sequence). CDR3 length equals 15 residues.

Details on this clone: The read gets to within 3 residues of the CDR3 end, and the germline J gene fills in the rest. The genes are TRBV6-4 and TRBJ1-5; TRBD1 might be the D (6 bases). In germline, CDR1 is MRHNA, CDR2 SNTAGT. CDR3 length: 14 residues. With 2 bases removed from V and 6 bases from J, the gap between germline ends came to 11 bases. The chain's CDR3 is CASSDIQGGQPQHF. CDR3 DNA (partial): TGTGCCAGCAGTGACATACAGGGCGGTCAGCCC.

About this clone itself: The read gets to within 3 residues of the CDR3 end, and the germline J gene fills in the rest. The chain recombines TRBV6-2 or TRBV6-3 with TRBJ2-5, with a tentative D call TRBD2 (6 bases). The V gene's germline CDR1 is MNHEY and CDR2 SVGEGT. Trimming cost V 5 bases and J 5 bases, with 9 bases left between them. The CDR3 sequence is 12 residues long. CDR3 region: CASSLRGETQYF. CDR3 bases read: TGTGCCAGCAGTCTACGGGGGGAGACC.

For this clone: The read falls 3 residues short of the CDR3 end, and the missing part is taken from the germline J gene. The rearrangement joins TRBV7-2 to TRBJ1-1, with D maybe TRBD1 (5 bases). In germline, CDR1 is SGHTA, CDR2 FQGNSA. The CDR3 has 15 amino acids. The V end was cut by 10 bases, the J end by 5 bases, with 23 bases between. The CDR3 DNA, read in part, is TGTGCCATCCATAAGGACTTTCCTGGGGGGACTGAA. Its translation: CAIHKDFPGGTE. Given in full, the CDR3 is CAIHKDFPGGTEAFF.

A remark on this clone: The read ends 3 residues before the CDR3 terminus; that terminus is restored from the germline J gene. The genes are TRBV6-2 or TRBV6-3 and TRBJ2-3; 12 bases agree with TRBD2. Germline CDR1 and CDR2: MNHEY and SVGEGT. This CDR3 is 15 amino acids long. CDR3 DNA (partial): TGTGCCAGCGTTCGACTAGCGGGGGTACAAGAGACG. It codes for CASVRLAGVQET. The whole CDR3 protein is CASVRLAGVQETQYF.

A remark on this clone: The read finishes 3 residues shy of the CDR3 end, and the germline J gene is used to complete it. The chain links TRBV14 to TRBJ2-3; tentative D call: TRBD2 (5 bases). CDR3 size: 15 residues. Germline V gene data show CDR1 as SGHDN and CDR2 as FVKESK. The DNA read from the CDR3 is TGTGCCAGCAGTCCTACTAGGGCCGTCTCCGGGACG. Protein: CASSPTRAVSGT. The whole CDR3 sequence is CASSPTRAVSGTQYF. Together with reference TRBV14 and TRBJ2-3, the CDR3 gives the full variable domain: EAGVTQFPSHSVIEKGQTVTLRCDPISGHDNLYWYRRVMGKEIKFLLHFVKESKQDESGMPNNRFLAERTGGTYSTLKVQPAELEDSGVYFCASSPTRAVSGTQYFGPGTRLTVL.

A word on this clone: Read data end 3 residues before the CDR3 end; the end is taken from the germline J gene. The genes are TRBV29-1 and TRBJ2-3; D is perhaps TRBD1 (5 bases). CDR3 size: 13 residues. Germline loops: CDR1 SQVTM, CDR2 ANQGSEA. The CDR3 is CSVAFTGQETQYF. The sequenced CDR3 bases are TGCAGCGTTGCATTTACAGGTCAAGAGACG.

With respect to this clone: From the germline J gene comes the end of the CDR3, since the read stops 3 residues before it. The chain couples TRBV29-1 to TRBJ2-7; perhaps TRBD1 as D (5 bases). The CDR3 is 12 amino acids. The germline CDR1 and CDR2 sequences are SQVTM and ANQGSEA. Trimming left V 4 bases short and J 2 bases short, with 9 bases between. The CDR3 DNA, read in part, is TGCAGCGTTGTTGGCAGGGCCTACGAG. It yields the protein CSVVGRAYE. The CDR3 in its entirety is CSVVGRAYEQYF.

As for this clone: The CDR3 end falls 3 residues outside the read, so it is completed with the germline J gene. The V call is TRBV14, the J call TRBJ2-7; TRBD2 agrees at 7 bases. V was clipped by 4 bases and J by 0 bases; unmatched bases: 6. In germline, CDR1 is SGHDN, CDR2 FVKESK. The CDR3 is made up of 15 amino acids. The CDR3 bases that were read are TGTGCCAGCAGCCCCCCTAGCGGTAACTCCTACGAG. Translation: CASSPPSGNSYE. The complete CDR3 reads CASSPPSGNSYEQYF.